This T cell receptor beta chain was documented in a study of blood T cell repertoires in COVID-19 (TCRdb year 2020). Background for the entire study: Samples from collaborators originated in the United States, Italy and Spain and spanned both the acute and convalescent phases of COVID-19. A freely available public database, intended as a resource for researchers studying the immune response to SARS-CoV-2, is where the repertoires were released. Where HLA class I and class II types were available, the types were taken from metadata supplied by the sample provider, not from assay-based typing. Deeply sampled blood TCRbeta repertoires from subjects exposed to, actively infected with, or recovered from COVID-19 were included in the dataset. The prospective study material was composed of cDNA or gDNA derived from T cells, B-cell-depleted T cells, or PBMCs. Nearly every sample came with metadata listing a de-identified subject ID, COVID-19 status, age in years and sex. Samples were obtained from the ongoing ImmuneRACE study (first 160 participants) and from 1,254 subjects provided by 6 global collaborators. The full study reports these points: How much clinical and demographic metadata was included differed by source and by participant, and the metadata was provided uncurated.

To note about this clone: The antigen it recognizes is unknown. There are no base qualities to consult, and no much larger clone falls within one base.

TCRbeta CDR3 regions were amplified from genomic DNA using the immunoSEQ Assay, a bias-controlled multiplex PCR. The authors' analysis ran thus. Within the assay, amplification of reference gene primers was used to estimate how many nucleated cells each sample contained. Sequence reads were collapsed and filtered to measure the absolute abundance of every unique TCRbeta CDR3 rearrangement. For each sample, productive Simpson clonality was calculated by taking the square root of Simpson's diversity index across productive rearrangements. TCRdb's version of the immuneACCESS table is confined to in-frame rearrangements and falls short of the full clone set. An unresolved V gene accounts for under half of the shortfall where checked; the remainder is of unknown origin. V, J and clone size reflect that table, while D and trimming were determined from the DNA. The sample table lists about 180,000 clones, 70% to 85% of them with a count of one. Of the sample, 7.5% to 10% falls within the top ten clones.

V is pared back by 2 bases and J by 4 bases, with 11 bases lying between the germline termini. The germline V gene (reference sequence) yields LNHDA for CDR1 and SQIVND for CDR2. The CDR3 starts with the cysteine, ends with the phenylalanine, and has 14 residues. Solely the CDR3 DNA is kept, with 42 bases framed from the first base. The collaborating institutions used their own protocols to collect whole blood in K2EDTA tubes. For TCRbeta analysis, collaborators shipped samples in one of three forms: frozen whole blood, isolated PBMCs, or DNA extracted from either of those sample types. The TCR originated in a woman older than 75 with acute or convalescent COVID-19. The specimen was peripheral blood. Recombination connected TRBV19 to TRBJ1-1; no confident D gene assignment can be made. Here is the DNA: TGTGCCAGTAGTATAAGAGGGCGGACCACTGAAGCTTTCTTT. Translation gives CASSIRGRTTEAFF. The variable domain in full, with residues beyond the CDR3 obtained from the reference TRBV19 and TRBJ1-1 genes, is DGGITQSPKYLFRKEGQNVTLSCEQNLNHDAMYWYRQDPGQGLRLIYYSQIVNDFQKGDIAEGYSVSREKKESFPLTVTSAQKNPTAFYLCASSIRGRTTEAFFGQGTRLTVV.